A single sample gave rise to the 18 T cell receptor beta chains below, sequenced in a study of blood T cells in healthy people across ages. PCR was performed a second time for about 7 to 12 cycles using a sample-barcoded 5' primer and a J-beta primer mix. In TCRdb, the 5' RACE reads were re-called with MiXCR into one record per CDR3 protein. The sample lists about 1.4 million distinct CDR3 sequences, around 55% occurring once. The sample comprised blood. The receptors come from a young man in good health.

The chain uses TRBV5-5 and TRBJ1-1; no definite D call. The CDR3 sequence is 11 residues long. The V end was cut by 3 bases, the J end by 8 bases, with 8 bases between. The germline gives CDR1 SGHKS, CDR2 YYEKEE (reference sequence). The CDR3: CASSYSYEAFF. The CDR3 DNA reads as TGTGCCAGCAGCTATTCATACGAAGCTTTCTTT.

This clonotype was observed a few times. The CDR3 nucleotides are TGCGCCAGCAGCTGGACCGAGGTGAACTATGGCTACACCTTC. Its protein is CASSWTEVNYGYTF. J is TRBJ1-2 and V is TRBV4-1; D gene uncertain. Trimming stripped 5 bases from V and 2 bases from J, with 12 bases between. Germline V lookup: CDR1 MGHRA, CDR2 YSYEKL. This CDR3 contains 14 residues.

The chain recombines TRBV11-2 with TRBJ2-3; TRBD1 matches 9 bases. This CDR3 comprises 15 residues. In germline, CDR1 is SGHAT, CDR2 FQNNGV. J gave up 3 bases and V 5 bases, and 6 bases lay outside the gene matches. The CDR3 reads CASSHPGQGTDTQYF. The DNA for the CDR3 is TGTGCCAGCAGCCACCCGGGACAGGGTACAGATACGCAGTATTTT.

With regard to this clonotype: One junction end does not reproduce the germline sequence, and a read error may be involved. The J gene is TRBJ2-7, the V gene TRBV20-1, with 7 bases that match TRBD2. Germline V lookup: CDR1 DFQATT, CDR2 SNEGSKA (reference sequence). CDR3 length: 15 amino acids. CDR3: CSAKLPLTSAHEQHF. DNA for the CDR3: TGCAGTGCGAAGCTGCCGCTAACTAGCGCCCACGAGCAGCACTTC.

There are a few counts of this clonotype. This chain links TRBV18 with TRBJ2-3; D may be TRBD1 (5 bases). This CDR3 contains 16 residues. Germline CDR1 KGHSH, CDR2 LQKENI. V lost 2 bases to trimming and J lost 2 bases, with 14 bases between them. CDR3 region: CASSPGALSYTDTQYF. The DNA for the CDR3 is TGTGCCAGCTCACCAGGGGCCTTATCATACACAGATACGCAGTATTTT. The full variable domain, with the rest looked up from reference TRBV18 and TRBJ2-3, is NAGVMQNPRHLVRRRGQEARLRCSPMKGHSHVYWYRQLPEEGLKFMVYLQKENIIDESGMPKERFSAEFPKEGPSILRIQQVVRGDSAAYFCASSPGALSYTDTQYFGPGTRLTVL.

The V and J genes are TRBV6-2 or TRBV6-3 and TRBJ2-4, with TRBD1 matching 9 bases. TRBJ2-7 explains the end of the DNA better; the J call may be wrong. CDR1 is MNHEY and CDR2 is SVGEGT in the germline V gene. The CDR3 is 17 amino acids. The CDR3 reads CASSPPTGGLWSYEQYF. For the CDR3, the DNA is TGTGCCAGCAGCCCCCCAACAGGGGGCTTATGGAGCTACGAGCAGTACTTC.

This clonotype has more than one count but fewer than ten. The chain joins TRBV10-3 to TRBJ1-2; D gene ambiguous. The CDR3 has 16 residues. The germline CDR1 and CDR2 sequences are ENHRY and SYGVKD. With 4 bases removed from V and 2 bases from J, the gap between germline ends came to 17 bases. CDR3 sequence reads: CAISGGEGALNYGYTF. The CDR3 DNA reads TGTGCCATCAGTGGAGGAGAAGGAGCACTCAACTATGGCTACACCTTC.

The gene calls are TRBV20-1 and TRBJ2-5, with D tentatively TRBD2 (6 bases). V lost 3 bases and J 11 bases, leaving 13 bases between the germline ends. The CDR3 length is 11 residues. Germline CDR1 is DFQATT and CDR2 is SNEGSKA (reference sequence). DNA for the CDR3: TGCAGTGCTAGCCCCGCAGGAGGGCAGTACTTC. It encodes CSASPAGGQYF.

The J gene is TRBJ2-7, the V gene TRBV20-1; TRBD2 aligns across 16 bases. This CDR3 spans 15 amino acids. Germline V gene data show CDR1 as DFQATT and CDR2 as SNEGSKA (reference sequence). J was trimmed by 6 bases and V by 3 bases; bases with no gene match: 5. The CDR3: CSARGLAGGRREQYF. The CDR3 DNA reads TGCAGTGCTAGGGGACTAGCGGGAGGGCGTCGCGAGCAGTACTTC.

The chain uses TRBV12-3 or TRBV12-4 and TRBJ1-6; 7 bases map to TRBD1. Trimming at V came to 5 bases and at J to 9 bases, leaving 13 bases not matched to a gene. CDR3 length: 16 amino acids. CDR3 nucleotide sequence: TGTGCCAGCAGTCAAGAGGGGAGGACAGGTAGTTCACCCCTCCACTTT. Translated, it gives CASSQEGRTGSSPLHF.

This chain joins TRBV6-1 and TRBJ2-4; possibly TRBD1 or TRBD2 for D (5 bases each). The DNA end favors TRBJ2-7, so the J call may be wrong. Germline V lookup: CDR1 MNHNS, CDR2 SASEGT. The CDR3 loop spans 14 amino acids. The CDR3 nucleotides read TGTGCCAGCAGTGATGACGGGGCTTACTACGAGCAGTACTTC. It is translated as CASSDDGAYYEQYF.

The sample holds one count of this clonotype. V gene TRBV3-1 combines with J gene TRBJ2-2; 12 positions match TRBD2. The CDR3 runs 20 residues. Germline V gene lookup returns CDR1 LGHDT and CDR2 YNNKEL (reference sequence). The V and J ends lost 1 base and 5 bases, in that order; junction bases with no gene match: 14. The CDR3, as DNA: TGTGCCAGCAGCCAAGTGGGCAGAGAGATGACTAGCGGGAGAACCGGGGAGCTGTTTTTT. As protein: CASSQVGREMTSGRTGELFF.

The rearrangement links TRBV7-9 to TRBJ2-4; D unresolved. The end of the DNA aligns better with TRBJ2-7, so the J call may be wrong. Germline-derived CDR1 and CDR2 are SEHNR and FQNEAQ (reference sequence). The CDR3 is 12 residues long. The DNA of the CDR3 is TGTGCCACCGGACCTTCGCACTACGAGCAGTACTTC. Protein product: CATGPSHYEQYF.

A few counts support this clonotype. This rearrangement joins TRBV28 to TRBJ1-4; no clear D gene. The CDR3 consists of 14 residues. V gave up 2 bases and J gave up 0 bases, with 4 bases separating them. CDR1 and CDR2 from the germline V gene are MDHEN and SYDVKM. For the CDR3, the DNA is TGTGCCAGCAGTTTACAGGCAACTAATGAAAAACTGTTTTTT. As protein: CASSLQATNEKLFF.

The chain links TRBV6-1 to TRBJ2-7, with 7 bases aligning to TRBD1. The CDR3 has 12 amino acids. Per germline, CDR1 MNHNS and CDR2 SASEGT. With 6 bases clipped from V and 7 bases from J, the junction kept 6 bases outside the gene matches. The CDR3 bases are TGTGCCAGCAGGGACAGGCTCGATGAGCAGTACTTC. It translates to CASRDRLDEQYF.

The chain links TRBV12-3 or TRBV12-4 to TRBJ1-2; D is ambiguous. The V end lost 3 bases, the J end lost 6 bases, and 20 bases lay between the germline ends. This CDR3 region has 16 residues. The CDR3 spells CASSFSEGLRHHGYTF. The CDR3 DNA follows: TGTGCCAGCAGTTTCTCTGAGGGTTTGCGGCATCATGGCTACACCTTC.

The J gene is TRBJ2-1, the V gene TRBV20-1; D ambiguous. Germline CDR1 DFQATT, CDR2 SNEGSKA (reference sequence). The CDR3 is made up of 13 amino acids. The V and J ends lost 3 bases and 1 base respectively, with 7 bases between them. The CDR3 spells CSASPGSYNEQFF. CDR3 DNA: TGCAGTGCTAGTCCCGGATCCTACAATGAGCAGTTCTTC.

The chain combines TRBV29-1 with TRBJ2-1, with TRBD2 matching over 7 bases. Germline assignment: CDR1 SQVTM and CDR2 ANQGSEA. Unmatched junction bases numbered 15, after V lost 7 bases and J lost 9 bases. The CDR3 spans 14 residues. The CDR3 loop is CSGSTSDHATEQFF. CDR3 DNA: TGCAGCGGGTCTACTAGCGACCATGCCACTGAGCAGTTCTTC.